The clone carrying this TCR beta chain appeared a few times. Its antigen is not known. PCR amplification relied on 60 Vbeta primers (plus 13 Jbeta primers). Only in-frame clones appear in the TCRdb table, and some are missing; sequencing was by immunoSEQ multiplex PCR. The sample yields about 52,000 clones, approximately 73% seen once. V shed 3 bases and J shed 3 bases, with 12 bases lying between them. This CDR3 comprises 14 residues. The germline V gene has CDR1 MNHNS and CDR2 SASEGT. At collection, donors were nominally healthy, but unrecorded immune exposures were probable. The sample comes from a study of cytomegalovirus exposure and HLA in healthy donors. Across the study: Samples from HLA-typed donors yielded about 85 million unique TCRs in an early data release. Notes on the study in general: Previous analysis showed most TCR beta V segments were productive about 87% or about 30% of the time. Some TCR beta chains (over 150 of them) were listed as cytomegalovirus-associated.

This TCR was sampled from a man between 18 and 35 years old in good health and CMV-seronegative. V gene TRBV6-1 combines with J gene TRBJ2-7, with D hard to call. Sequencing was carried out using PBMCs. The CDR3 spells CASSDLYRVYEQYF. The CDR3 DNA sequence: TGTGCCAGCAGTGATTTGTACAGAGTCTACGAGCAGTACTTC.